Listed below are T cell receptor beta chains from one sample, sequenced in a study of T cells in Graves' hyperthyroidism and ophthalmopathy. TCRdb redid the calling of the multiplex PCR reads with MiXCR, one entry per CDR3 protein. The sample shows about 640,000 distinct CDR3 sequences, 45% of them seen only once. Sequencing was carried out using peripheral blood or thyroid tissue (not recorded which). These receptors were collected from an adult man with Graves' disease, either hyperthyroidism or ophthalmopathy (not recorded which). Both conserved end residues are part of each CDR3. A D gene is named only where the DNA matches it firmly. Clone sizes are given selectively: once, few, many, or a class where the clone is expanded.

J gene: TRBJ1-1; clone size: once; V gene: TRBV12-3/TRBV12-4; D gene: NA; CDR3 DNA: TGTGCCAGCAGTGAGGCGACAGGCACTGAAGCTTTCTTT; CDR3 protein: CASSEATGTEAFF
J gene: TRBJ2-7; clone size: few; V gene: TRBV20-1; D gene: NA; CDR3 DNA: TGCAGTGCTAGGCCCGAAAGCTCCTACGAGCAGTACTTC; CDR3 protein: CSARPESSYEQYF
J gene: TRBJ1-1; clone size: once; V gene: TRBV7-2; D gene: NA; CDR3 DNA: TGTGCCAGCAGCGGCTTAACCGGGGCGGCCACTGAAGCTTTCTTT; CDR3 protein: CASSGLTGAATEAFF
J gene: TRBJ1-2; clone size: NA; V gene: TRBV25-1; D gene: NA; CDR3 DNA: TGTGCCAGCCCCCCCCCGGGTTATGGCTACACCTTC; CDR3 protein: CASPPPGYGYTF
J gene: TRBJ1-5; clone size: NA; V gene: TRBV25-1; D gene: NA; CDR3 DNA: TGTGCCAGCAGTTCGCTGGGTAGCGGCAATCAGCCCCAGCATTTT; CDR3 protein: CASSSLGSGNQPQHF
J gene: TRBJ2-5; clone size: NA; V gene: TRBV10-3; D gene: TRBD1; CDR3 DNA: TGTGCCATCAGTGTGGGCCGGACAGGGGTTGTGGAGACCCAGTACTTC; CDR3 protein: CAISVGRTGVVETQYF
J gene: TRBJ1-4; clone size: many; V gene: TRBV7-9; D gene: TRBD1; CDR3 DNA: TGTGCCAGCAGCCTGGACAGGTTGAGTGAAAAACTGTTTTTT; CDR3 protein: CASSLDRLSEKLFF
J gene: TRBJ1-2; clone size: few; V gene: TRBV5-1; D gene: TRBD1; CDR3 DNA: TGCGCCAGCAGTTCCGACAGGGCTAGGAATGGCTACACCTTC; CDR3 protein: CASSSDRARNGYTF
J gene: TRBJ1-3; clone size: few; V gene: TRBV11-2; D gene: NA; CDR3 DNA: TGTGCCAGCAGCCGGGGCCCAGCGGAATTAGCTGGAAACACCATATATTTT; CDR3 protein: CASSRGPAELAGNTIYF
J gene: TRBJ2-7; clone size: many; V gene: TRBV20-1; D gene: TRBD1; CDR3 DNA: TGCAGTGCTAGACGTATGACAGGGGCATCCTACGAGCAGTACTTC; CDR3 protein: CSARRMTGASYEQYF
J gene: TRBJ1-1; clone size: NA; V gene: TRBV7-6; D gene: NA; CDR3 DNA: TGTGCCAGCAGCTTAGGGACCGATCCCACTGAAGCTTTCTTT; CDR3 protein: CASSLGTDPTEAFF
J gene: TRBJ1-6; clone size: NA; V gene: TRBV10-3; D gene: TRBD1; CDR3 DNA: TGTGCCATCAGTGAGGGGAGGGGGCTTAATTCACCCCTCCACTTT; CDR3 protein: CAISEGRGLNSPLHF
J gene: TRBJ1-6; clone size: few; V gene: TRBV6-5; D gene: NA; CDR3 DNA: TGTGCCAGCAGTGACGGGGGAATGGGACCCCTCCACTTT; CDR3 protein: CASSDGGMGPLHF
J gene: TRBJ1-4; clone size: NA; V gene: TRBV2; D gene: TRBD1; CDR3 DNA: TGTGCCAGCAGTGAGGACAGGGGAATGTTT; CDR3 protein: CASSEDRGMF
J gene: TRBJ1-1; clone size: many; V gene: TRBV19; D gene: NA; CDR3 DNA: TGTGCCAGTATCCCCTCTGGGCATTGGGGCACTGAAGCTTTCTTT; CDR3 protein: CASIPSGHWGTEAFF
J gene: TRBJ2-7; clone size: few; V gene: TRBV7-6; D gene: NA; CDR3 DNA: TGTGCCAGCAGCTTAGAAGTTGGGGGGGCAGACGAGCAGTACTTC; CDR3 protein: CASSLEVGGADEQYF
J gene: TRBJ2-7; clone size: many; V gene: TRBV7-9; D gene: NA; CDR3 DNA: TGTGCCAGCAGCCGCCCAGGGGCGAACGAGCAGTACTTC; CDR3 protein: CASSRPGANEQYF
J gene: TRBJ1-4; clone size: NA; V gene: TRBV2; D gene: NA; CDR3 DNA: TGTGCCAGCAGTGGGCTGGGGTTTAATGAAAAACTGTTTTTT; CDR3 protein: CASSGLGFNEKLFF
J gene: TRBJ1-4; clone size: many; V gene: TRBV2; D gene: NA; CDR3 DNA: TGTGCCAGCAGCCCGGACTTGGCGGAAAAACTGTTTTTT; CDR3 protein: CASSPDLAEKLFF
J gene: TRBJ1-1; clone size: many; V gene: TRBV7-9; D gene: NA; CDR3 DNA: TGTGCCAGCAGCTTGGGGGGGCAAGGCACTGAAGCTTTCTTT; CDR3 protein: CASSLGGQGTEAFF
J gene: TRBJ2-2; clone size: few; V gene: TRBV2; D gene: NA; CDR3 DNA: TGTGCCAGCAGTGAACGGCAGGGCCCCGGGGAGCTGTTTTTT; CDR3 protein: CASSERQGPGELFF
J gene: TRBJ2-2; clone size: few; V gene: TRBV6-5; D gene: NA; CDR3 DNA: TGTGCCAGCAGTTACTCGGGGGAAGTTCTCACCGGGGAGCTGTTTTTT; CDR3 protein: CASSYSGEVLTGELFF
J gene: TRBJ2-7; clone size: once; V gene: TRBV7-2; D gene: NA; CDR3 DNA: TGTGCCAGCTCTGTTTCTGCCCGGGTAGATGCCGAGCAGTACTTC; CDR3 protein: CASSVSARVDAEQYF
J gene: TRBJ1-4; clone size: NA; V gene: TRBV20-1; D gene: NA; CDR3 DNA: TGCAGTGTCCAAGAGTCGCCACATAATGAAAAACTGTTTTTT; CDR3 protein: CSVQESPHNEKLFF
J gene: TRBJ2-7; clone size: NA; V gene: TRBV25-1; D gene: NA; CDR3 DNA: TGTGCCAGCAGTGAATCATTTCCTCAGGGGAGATCATACGAGCAGTACTTC; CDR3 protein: CASSESFPQGRSYEQYF
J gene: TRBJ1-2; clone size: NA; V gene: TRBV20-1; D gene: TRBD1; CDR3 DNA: TGCAGTGCTAGACCCTCAGGGACAGGTGGTTATGGCTACACCTTC; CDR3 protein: CSARPSGTGGYGYTF
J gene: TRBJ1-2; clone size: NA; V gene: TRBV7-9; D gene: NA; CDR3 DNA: TGTGCCAGCAGCGAGACGACTTCAGGGGCCGTGGATGGCTACACCTTC; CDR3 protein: CASSETTSGAVDGYTF
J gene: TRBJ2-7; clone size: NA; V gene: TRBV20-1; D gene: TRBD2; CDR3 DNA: TGCAGTGCCCTGCGGCTAGCGGGGTCCGAGCAGTACTTC; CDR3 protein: CSALRLAGSEQYF
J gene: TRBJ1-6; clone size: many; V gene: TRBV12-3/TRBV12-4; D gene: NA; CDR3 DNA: TGTGCCAGCAACGTGGAGAATTCACCCCTCCACTTT; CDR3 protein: CASNVENSPLHF
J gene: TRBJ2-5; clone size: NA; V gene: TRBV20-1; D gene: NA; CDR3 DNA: TGCAGTGCTAGAGACGGGGGCCTGGAGACCCAGTACTTC; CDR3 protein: CSARDGGLETQYF
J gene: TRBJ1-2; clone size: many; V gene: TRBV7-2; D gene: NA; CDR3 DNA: TGTGCCAGCAGCCTCCGTGGAGGGCCCTATGGCTACACCTTC; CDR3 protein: CASSLRGGPYGYTF
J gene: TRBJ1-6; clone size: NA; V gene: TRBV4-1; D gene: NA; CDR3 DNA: TGCGCCAGCAGCCAAGTTCAGTCTAATTCACCCCTCCACTTT; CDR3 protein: CASSQVQSNSPLHF
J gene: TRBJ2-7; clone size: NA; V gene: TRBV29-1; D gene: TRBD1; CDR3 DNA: TGCAGCGTTGAACTATCGTTAGGGACAGAGGCCTCCTACGAGCAGTACTTC; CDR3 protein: CSVELSLGTEASYEQYF
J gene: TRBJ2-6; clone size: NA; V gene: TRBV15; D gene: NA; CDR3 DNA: TGTGCCACCAGCAGTGGGGACAACGTCCTGACTTTC; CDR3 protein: CATSSGDNVLTF
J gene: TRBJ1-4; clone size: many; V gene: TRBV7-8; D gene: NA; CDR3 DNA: TGTGCCAGCAGCTTCGGCCTATCTAATGAAAAACTGTTTTTT; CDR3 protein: CASSFGLSNEKLFF